This TCR beta chain was sequenced for a study of CD8+ T cells in alopecia areata. As for the study in general: Tofacitinib continued for 6 to 18 months and was then withheld for 6 months.

Trimming at V came to 5 bases and at J to 8 bases, leaving 6 bases not matched to a gene. The V gene's germline CDR1 is LNHDA and CDR2 SQIVND (reference sequence). The CDR3 is 13 residues long. Study conclusions and caveats: Many expanded lesional clones persisted during tofacitinib (in both scalp and blood).

As the sequencing template, cDNA was produced by extracting RNA and reverse transcribing it. The table came from immunoSEQ multiplex PCR; TCRdb's copy has only in-frame clones and leaves some out. The data contain 180,000 or so clones, about 55% of them seen just once; the ten biggest clones take up roughly a tenth. Documented treatment: oral pan-JAK inhibitor, 5-10 mg twice daily. Alopecia areata patients provided lesional scalp punch biopsies and peripheral blood. On this clone itself: As yet, its antigen is unknown.

The chain joins TRBV19 to TRBJ2-4; TRBD1 aligns across 7 bases. The source is a human donor with alopecia areata. The sample in question was CD8+ T cells sorted from blood, obtained at week 24, from a patient treated with tofacitinib. This CDR3 reads CASSEGQEDIQYF. CDR3 DNA sequence: TGTGCCAGTAGTGAAGGACAGGAGGACATTCAGTACTTC.